This section outlines one T cell receptor (beta chain) sequence together with its context. Only in-frame clones appear in the TCRdb table, and some are missing; sequencing was by immunoSEQ multiplex PCR. The repertoire consists of about 120,000 clones, with roughly 77% occurring once and the leading ten covering around 3%. Trimming removed 1 base from V and 2 bases from J, with 20 bases in between. The CDR3 contains 18 residues. Germline CDR1 LNHNV, CDR2 YYDKDF (reference sequence). These data originate in a study of radiotherapy plus CTLA-4 blockade in lung cancer. This sequence was found in a human donor with non-small cell lung cancer that progressed on radiotherapy plus ipilimumab. Some clones in this sample may be carry-over from other donors' samples. Here the sequenced sample was peripheral blood, taken from a patient treated with radiotherapy plus ipilimumab. V is TRBV15 and J is TRBJ1-2; a weak D match, TRBD1 (5 bases). CDR3 loop: CATSRVLANRRGNYGYTF. The CDR3 DNA sequence: TGTGCCACCAGCAGAGTTTTGGCCAACAGGCGCGGGAACTATGGCTACACCTTC.